This section outlines one T cell receptor beta chain sequence together with its context. Its specificity is not known. The data derive from a study of radiotherapy plus CTLA-4 blockade in lung cancer. Study context: With 31% of patients having disease control, objective responses were seen in approximately 17%. Study-wide points: Radiotherapy with ipilimumab was followed by blood expansion of tumor-derived clones. Together with interferon-beta, which increased in serum after radiation, early dynamic changes in blood T cell clones were reportedly the best predictors of response.

Clones were sequenced by immunoSEQ multiplex PCR, and TCRdb holds only the in-frame ones, with some missing. The sample has tens of thousands of clones, 80% to 85% seen once. J was trimmed by 10 bases and V by 3 bases; bases with no gene match: 17. CDR3 length: 17 residues. Germline-derived CDR1 and CDR2 are KGHSH and LQKENI. Sequenced material: peripheral blood, taken from a patient treated with radiotherapy plus ipilimumab. V is TRBV18 and J is TRBJ2-1; the match to TRBD2 covers 8 bases. This TCR was sampled from a human donor with non-small cell lung cancer who had stable disease on radiotherapy plus ipilimumab. The CDR3 DNA is TGTGCCAGCTCACCCGAAGGACTAGCCAGGGGAGGAGGGGAGCAGTTCTTC. This gives the protein CASSPEGLARGGGEQFF.